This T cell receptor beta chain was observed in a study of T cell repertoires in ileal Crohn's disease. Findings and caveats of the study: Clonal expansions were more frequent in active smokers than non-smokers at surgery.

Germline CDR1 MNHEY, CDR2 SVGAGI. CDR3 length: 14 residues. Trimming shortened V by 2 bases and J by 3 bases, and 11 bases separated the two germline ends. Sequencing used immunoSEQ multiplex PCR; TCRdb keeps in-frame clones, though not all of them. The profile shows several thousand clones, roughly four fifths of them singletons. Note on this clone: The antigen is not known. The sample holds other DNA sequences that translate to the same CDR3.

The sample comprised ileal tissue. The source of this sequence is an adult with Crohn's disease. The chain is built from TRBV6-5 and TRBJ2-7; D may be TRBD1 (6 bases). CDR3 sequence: CASSYGQGLYEQYF. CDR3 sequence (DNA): TGTGCCAGCAGTTACGGCCAGGGGCTCTACGAGCAGTACTTC.